One sample yielded the 32 T cell receptor beta chains listed below, sequenced in a study of tumor-infiltrating lymphocytes in oesophageal squamous cell carcinoma. TCRdb called the PCR reads again in MiXCR, with one record for every CDR3 protein. This table has 15,000 to 20,000 distinct CDR3 sequences, about 41% appearing once. Sequenced material: normal esophageal tissue next to the tumor. The receptors shown here come from a male donor with esophageal squamous cell carcinoma.

The V call is TRBV5-4, the J call TRBJ1-1; D possibly corresponds to TRBD1 (5 bases). The germline V and J ends were trimmed by 0 bases and 8 bases, with 11 bases remaining between them. In germline, CDR1 is SGHNT, CDR2 YYREEE (reference sequence). CDR3 length: 13 amino acids. The CDR3 sequence: CASSLGVGGEAFF. The CDR3 nucleotides read TGTGCCAGCAGCTTGGGGGTGGGGGGGGAAGCTTTCTTT.

This clonotype was seen once. The rearrangement joins TRBV12-3 or TRBV12-4 to TRBJ2-1; weak D call: TRBD2 (6 bases). The J call may be wrong; the DNA end is better matched by TRBJ2-7. This CDR3 comprises 16 residues. The chain's CDR3 is CASRPASVSSYNEQYF. The CDR3 DNA reads as TGTGCCAGCAGACCCGCTAGCGTCAGCTCCTACAATGAGCAGTACTTC.

Ten or more counts support this clonotype. V usage is TRBV2 and J usage is TRBJ2-1; perhaps TRBD1 as D (6 bases). CDR1 is SNHLY and CDR2 is FYNNEI in the germline V gene. V was shortened by 10 bases and J by 5 bases, with 18 bases between the two germline ends. This CDR3 is 14 amino acids long. The CDR3 DNA reads as TGTGCCAACCATCTCCTGCAGGGGCACAATGAGCAGTTCTTC. Its translation: CANHLLQGHNEQFF.

This clonotype was recorded at least ten times. The chain is built from TRBV18 and TRBJ1-3; D gene ambiguous. The germline V and J ends were trimmed by 4 bases and 0 bases, with 7 bases remaining between them. Per the germline V gene, CDR1 is KGHSH and CDR2 is LQKENI. CDR3 size: 14 residues. This CDR3 is CASSRDNSGNTIYF. The CDR3 DNA follows: TGTGCCAGCTCACGCGACAACTCTGGAAACACCATATATTTT.

The chain couples TRBV12-3 or TRBV12-4 to TRBJ2-3; either TRBD1 or TRBD2 may fit D (5 bases each). The end of the DNA aligns better with TRBJ2-1, so the J call may be wrong. This CDR3 has 13 amino acids. This chain's CDR3 is CASSPPGSNEQFF. CDR3 DNA sequence: TGTGCCAGCAGTCCCCCAGGGAGTAATGAGCAGTTCTTC.

The V call is TRBV24-1, the J call TRBJ2-1; 7 bases line up with TRBD1. The CDR3 covers 13 residues. The junction had 5 bases not matched to a gene; V was cut back by 5 bases and J by 8 bases. CDR1 is KGHDR and CDR2 is SFDVKD in the germline V gene. CDR3 nucleotide sequence: TGTGCCACCAGTGGAGACAGGGTCCATGAGCAGTTCTTC. It codes for CATSGDRVHEQFF.

This clonotype was recorded at least ten times. The V and J genes are TRBV19 and TRBJ2-4; D gene ambiguous. Judging by the DNA end, TRBJ2-7 fits better; the J call may be wrong. CDR3 length equals 14 residues. CDR1 and CDR2 from the germline V gene are LNHDA and SQIVND (reference sequence). CDR3 nucleotides: TGTGCCAGTAGTATGGGTCGGCACCCTTACGAGCAGTACTTC. Its protein product is CASSMGRHPYEQYF.

V is TRBV7-6 and J is TRBJ2-3, with TRBD1 matching over 7 bases. The end of the DNA fits TRBJ2-2 better, so the J call may be wrong. The CDR3 totals 15 residues. Germline V gene lookup returns CDR1 SGHVS and CDR2 FNYEAQ. In nucleotides, the CDR3 is TGTGCCAGCAGCCTACAGGGGCGGAACACCGGGGAGCTGTTTTTT. Its protein is CASSLQGRNTGELFF.

This clonotype occurred many times. V gene TRBV28 combines with J gene TRBJ2-7, with D possibly being TRBD2 (6 bases). Trimming cost V 4 bases and J 0 bases, with 13 bases left between them. The germline V gene encodes CDR1 MDHEN and CDR2 SYDVKM. This CDR3 comprises 15 residues. CDR3 region: CASSSGLRSSYEQYF. The DNA of the CDR3 is TGTGCCAGCAGTTCGGGACTTAGGAGCTCCTACGAGCAGTACTTC. Combining the CDR3 with reference TRBV28 and TRBJ2-7 gives the whole variable domain DVKVTQSSRYLVKRTGEKVFLECVQDMDHENMFWYRQDPGLGLRLIYFSYDVKMKEKGDIPEGYSVSREKKERFSLILESASTNQTSMYLCASSSGLRSSYEQYFGPGTRLTVT.

This clonotype has ten or more counts. The rearrangement joins TRBV15 to TRBJ2-5; TRBD2 matches at 12 bases. The CDR3 runs 17 residues. J lost 5 bases, V lost 2 bases, and 9 bases had no gene match. Germline V gives CDR1 LNHNV, CDR2 YYDKDF (reference sequence). CDR3 amino acids: CATSRPGGLAGRETQYF. CDR3 DNA: TGTGCCACCAGCAGACCCGGAGGACTAGCGGGACGGGAGACCCAGTACTTC.

In this sample, this clonotype turned up a few times. The chain combines TRBV7-2 with TRBJ2-7; TRBD2 matches at 7 bases. The CDR3 sequence is 15 residues long. The germline gives CDR1 SGHTA, CDR2 FQGNSA. J was trimmed by 2 bases and V by 4 bases; bases with no gene match: 8. The CDR3 loop is CASSSAGTTAYEQYF. For the CDR3, the DNA is TGTGCCAGCAGCTCTGCCGGGACTACTGCCTACGAGCAGTACTTC.

This chain uses TRBV7-6 with TRBJ2-3; tentative D call: TRBD1 (6 bases). The germline CDR1 and CDR2 sequences are SGHVS and FNYEAQ. This CDR3 comprises 15 residues. V lost 5 bases, J lost 6 bases, and 18 bases lay in between. In DNA, the CDR3 is TGTGCCAGCAGCCAGTGGCTAGGCCAGGGGGATACGCAGTATTTT. Translated: CASSQWLGQGDTQYF.

The chain uses TRBV6-1 and TRBJ2-3; 9 nucleotides match TRBD1. Germline V CDR1 and CDR2: MNHNS, SASEGT. The junction had 2 bases not matched to a gene; V was cut back by 2 bases and J by 2 bases. The CDR3 is 15 amino acids. This CDR3 is CASSERQGVTDTQYF. The CDR3, as DNA: TGTGCCAGCAGTGAAAGACAGGGGGTCACAGATACGCAGTATTTT.

This chain joins TRBV12-3 or TRBV12-4 and TRBJ2-7; 8 bases are shared with TRBD1. TRBJ2-1 matches the DNA end more closely, so the J call is doubtful. This CDR3 is 15 amino acids long. CDR3 residues: CASSRRQGLHNEQFF. The CDR3 nucleotides read TGTGCCAGCAGTCGTAGACAGGGGCTACACAATGAGCAGTTCTTC.

The chain joins TRBV7-9 to TRBJ1-5; possible D gene TRBD1, 5 bases. The germline V gene has CDR1 SEHNR and CDR2 FQNEAQ (reference sequence). The germline V and J ends were trimmed by 5 bases and 2 bases, with 7 bases remaining between them. The CDR3 runs to 13 residues. The CDR3 region is CASSRDGNQPQHF. For the CDR3, the DNA is TGTGCCAGCAGCCGGGACGGCAATCAGCCCCAGCATTTT.

V is TRBV12-5 and J is TRBJ1-2; unclear D gene. Trimming removed 0 bases at V and 3 bases at J, with 38 bases between. This CDR3 comprises 24 residues. CDR1 LGHNT and CDR2 FRNRAP come from the germline V gene. The CDR3 loop reads CASGLVLLPDYFVPAAAKDYGYTF. As DNA, the CDR3 is TGTGCTAGTGGTTTGGTATTGCTTCCGGACTACTTTGTGCCCGCCGCGGCCAAGGACTATGGCTACACCTTC.

This clonotype appeared a single time. Sequence at one end of the junction differs from germline and may be a read error. This rearrangement joins TRBV7-2 to TRBJ2-6; D possibly corresponds to TRBD2 (6 bases). The CDR3 runs 14 residues. Germline V lookup: CDR1 SGHTA, CDR2 FQGNSA. CDR3 coding DNA: TGTGCCAGCAGCTTGTCCACTTTAACCCGGGGGTTGTACTTC. This gives the protein CASSLSTLTRGLYF.

CDR3 DNA sequence: TGTGCCAGCAGTTTCGCAAATTCACCCCTCCACTTT. Amino acids: CASSFANSPLHF. The gene calls are TRBV27 and TRBJ1-6; no clear D gene. The CDR3 runs 12 residues. Germline V gives CDR1 MNHEY, CDR2 SMNVEV (reference sequence). V gave up 3 bases and J gave up 7 bases, with 4 bases separating them.

This clonotype was observed at least ten times. V is TRBV19 and J is TRBJ2-1; 15 bases are a match to TRBD2. In germline, CDR1 is LNHDA, CDR2 SQIVND (reference sequence). The CDR3 contains 16 residues. Trimming at V came to 6 bases and at J to 8 bases, leaving 8 bases not matched to a gene. CDR3 protein: CASRGLAGGPFYEQFF. In DNA, the CDR3 is TGTGCCAGTAGAGGACTAGCGGGAGGGCCCTTTTATGAGCAGTTCTTC. The whole variable domain, filled in from reference TRBV19 and TRBJ2-1, reads DGGITQSPKYLFRKEGQNVTLSCEQNLNHDAMYWYRQDPGQGLRLIYYSQIVNDFQKGDIAEGYSVSREKKESFPLTVTSAQKNPTAFYLCASRGLAGGPFYEQFFGPGTRLTVL.

This clonotype appeared many times. The chain joins TRBV27 to TRBJ2-7; D is unclear. Trimming removed 3 bases from V and 1 base from J, with 7 bases in between. Germline CDR1 and CDR2: MNHEY and SMNVEV (reference sequence). There are 13 residues in the CDR3. The CDR3 nucleotides are TGTGCCAGCAGTTTCGGCGTGTCCTACGAGCAGTACTTC. This codes for CASSFGVSYEQYF.

In its sample, this clonotype was seen many times. V is TRBV6-1 and J is TRBJ2-7, with no clear D. In germline, CDR1 is MNHNS, CDR2 SASEGT. V lost 5 bases to trimming and J lost 3 bases, with 5 bases between them. The CDR3 is made up of 11 amino acids. The CDR3 here is CASSSFYEQYF. For the CDR3, the DNA is TGTGCCAGCAGTTCATTCTACGAGCAGTACTTC.

Turning to this clonotype: This likely comes from a read error, as the CDR3 has no conserved phenylalanine or tryptophan at its end. The DNA is omitted, as the CDR3 cannot be located on it reliably, and the CDR3 follows TCRdb's listing. This chain links TRBV12-3 or TRBV12-4 with TRBJ2-3; the D segment call TRBD1 is taken from the table without a DNA check. The CDR3 totals 17 residues, both ends included. This chain's CDR3 is CASSNLRDGTYEQYFGP.

This clonotype turned up a few times. The rearrangement uses TRBV14 and TRBJ1-2; possible D gene TRBD1, 6 bases. V was shortened by 0 bases and J by 8 bases, with 16 bases between the two germline ends. Looked up from germline, CDR1 is SGHDN and CDR2 is FVKESK. The CDR3 length is 15 residues. CDR3 residues: CASSQDYGGLGGYTF. CDR3 DNA: TGTGCCAGCAGCCAAGATTATGGGGGGCTCGGAGGCTACACCTTC.

This clonotype was observed at least ten times. The J gene is TRBJ2-5, the V gene TRBV27; D may be TRBD1 (5 bases). Germline CDR1 is MNHEY and CDR2 is SMNVEV (reference sequence). The V and J ends lost 2 bases and 5 bases respectively, with 15 bases between them. The CDR3 length is 15 residues. This CDR3 reads CASSLQGPSRETQYF. The CDR3 DNA reads as TGTGCCAGCAGTTTACAGGGCCCCTCTAGGGAGACCCAGTACTTC.

The chain carries TRBV7-6 and TRBJ1-2, with D perhaps TRBD1 (6 bases). The CDR3 consists of 15 residues. The V gene's germline CDR1 is SGHVS and CDR2 FNYEAQ. V was trimmed by 1 base and J by 6 bases, leaving 15 bases between them. For the CDR3, the DNA is TGTGCCAGCAGCTTAGAAAATTCAGGGGTCGATGGCTACACCTTC. The encoded protein is CASSLENSGVDGYTF.

This clonotype turned up a few times. V gene TRBV27 combines with J gene TRBJ2-6, with TRBD1 as a possible D gene (6 bases). Germline assignment: CDR1 MNHEY and CDR2 SMNVEV (reference sequence). The CDR3 covers 20 residues. Deletions cut 2 bases from V and 1 base from J, with 21 bases between. The CDR3 sequence is CASSLEWGQGYLSGANVLTF. CDR3 coding DNA: TGTGCCAGCAGTTTAGAATGGGGCCAGGGGTATCTTTCTGGGGCCAACGTCCTGACTTTC.

This clonotype was seen ten or more times. The chain uses TRBV19 and TRBJ2-5; no clear D gene. V was pared by 6 bases and J by 6 bases, with 8 bases between. This CDR3 comprises 11 residues. The germline gives CDR1 LNHDA, CDR2 SQIVND (reference sequence). As DNA, the CDR3 is TGTGCCAGTAGCCTTGCGAAGACCCAGTACTTC. Translated, it gives CASSLAKTQYF.

Regarding this clonotype: The conserved phenylalanine or tryptophan is not found at the CDR3 terminus, so this likely reflects a read error. The limits of the CDR3 on the DNA are not certain, so only TCRdb's listed CDR3 is given. The rearrangement uses TRBV6-2 or TRBV6-3 and TRBJ1-1; the table's TRBD1 call for D was not verified on the DNA. The CDR3 is 20 amino acids long, termini counted. The V gene's germline CDR1 is MNHEY and CDR2 SVGEGT. CDR3 protein: CASSSWGDSLKTTMSSSSVR.

A word on this clonotype: The junction differs from germline at one of its ends, possibly a read error. The chain couples TRBV19 to TRBJ1-1; 7 nucleotides line up with TRBD1. Germline-derived CDR1 and CDR2 are LNHDA and SQIVND (reference sequence). CDR3 size: 23 residues. CDR3 nucleotides: TGTGCCAGTAGCCGTGACAGGGTCCCTCCGGGACTAGCACGAGGAGGATCCTACAATGAGCAGTACTTT. It yields the protein CASSRDRVPPGLARGGSYNEQYF.

V usage is TRBV7-9 and J usage is TRBJ2-7; 10 bases are a match to TRBD1. V lost 7 bases to trimming and J lost 2 bases; unmatched junction nucleotides: 11. The V gene's germline CDR1 is SEHNR and CDR2 FQNEAQ (reference sequence). The CDR3 covers 16 residues. The CDR3 region is CASNDFPGQGTYEQYF. Here the CDR3 DNA reads TGTGCCAGCAACGATTTTCCGGGACAGGGGACCTACGAGCAGTACTTC.

As DNA, the CDR3 is TGTGCCAGTAGTTTACGAGGGGCTGAAAAACTGTTTTTT. Translation gives CASSLRGAEKLFF. The chain combines TRBV19 with TRBJ1-4, with D possibly TRBD1 on 5 matching bases. V was shortened by 5 bases and J by 7 bases, with 11 bases between the two germline ends. Germline V gives CDR1 LNHDA, CDR2 SQIVND (reference sequence). The CDR3 contains 13 residues.

Regarding this clonotype: This may come from a read error, since a much larger clone is one base off. The chain has TRBV5-1 and TRBJ1-1, with a possible D match to TRBD2 (6 bases). Gene TRBJ2-3 matches the end of the DNA better, so the J call may be wrong. CDR1 SGHRS and CDR2 YFSETQ come from the germline V gene. CDR3 length: 14 amino acids. The CDR3 sequence: CASSYSGPGDTQYF. DNA of the CDR3: TGCGCCAGCAGCTACAGCGGGCCCGGGGATACGCAGTATTTT.